Listed below are T cell receptor beta chains from one sample, sequenced in a study of blood T cell repertoires in COVID-19. Clones were read by immunoSEQ multiplex PCR, and TCRdb kept only the in-frame ones, dropping some. The data contain some 330,000 clones, about 90% of them singletons. Sequencing input: PBMCs or T cells enriched from blood (not recorded which). Receptors originate from a man aged 35 to 55 in a cohort exposed to, infected with or recovered from COVID-19 (not recorded which). The CDR3 runs from the conserved cysteine through the conserved F or W. The D gene is left open where the match is weak. Size is omitted from some rows. Given values are once, few, many or a class for expanded clones.

j_gene	v_gene	abundance	d_gene	CDR3aa	CDR3nt
TRBJ1-2	TRBV5-8	.	.	CASRLRGFVTF	TGTGCCAGCAGGTTGAGGGGATTCGTCACCTTC
TRBJ1-3	TRBV3-1/TRBV3-2	.	.	CASSQAFSGNTIYF	TGTGCCAGCAGCCAAGCCTTCTCTGGAAACACCATATATTTT
TRBJ1-1	TRBV19	.	.	CASGDLNTEAFF	TGTGCCAGTGGAGATTTGAACACTGAAGCTTTCTTT
TRBJ2-7	TRBV9	few	.	CASSVGTNSYEQYF	TGTGCCAGCAGCGTAGGGACTAACTCCTACGAGCAGTACTTC
TRBJ1-1	TRBV18	.	TRBD1	CASSPQGQGDAEAFF	TGTGCCAGCTCACCCCAGGGACAGGGGGACGCTGAAGCTTTCTTT
TRBJ2-7	TRBV6-5	.	TRBD1	CASSTFRQGTYEQYF	TGTGCCAGCAGTACCTTCCGACAGGGAACCTACGAGCAGTACTTC
TRBJ2-7	TRBV10-1	.	.	CASSAVVSYEQYF	TGCGCCAGCAGTGCGGTGGTCTCCTACGAGCAGTACTTC
TRBJ1-2	TRBV6-5	.	.	CASAATNYGYTF	TGTGCCTCAGCGGCTACTAACTATGGCTACACCTTC
TRBJ2-3	TRBV2	.	.	CASTEGLSTDTQYF	TGTGCCAGCACCGAGGGTCTTAGCACAGATACGCAGTATTTT
TRBJ1-5	TRBV3-1/TRBV3-2	.	TRBD1	CASSQTGEGQPQHF	TGTGCCAGCAGCCAGACAGGGGAGGGACAGCCCCAGCATTTT
TRBJ2-3	TRBV4-1	.	TRBD2	CASSQDLAGVTDTQYF	TGCGCCAGCAGCCAAGATCTAGCGGGAGTCACAGATACGCAGTATTTT
TRBJ2-7	TRBV19	once	TRBD2	CASTPPGGRPSDEQYF	TGTGCCAGTACCCCCCCGGGGGGGAGACCTAGTGACGAGCAGTACTTC
TRBJ1-6	TRBV4-1	.	TRBD1	CASSQEPGQGASSYNSPLHF	TGCGCCAGCAGCCAAGAACCGGGACAGGGGGCTTCATCCTATAATTCACCCCTCCACTTT
TRBJ1-1	TRBV27	once	.	CASRLMTVIGGASEAFF	TGTGCCAGCAGACTTATGACGGTTATAGGGGGGGCGTCTGAAGCTTTCTTT
TRBJ1-2	TRBV5-1	.	TRBD1	CASSLGGQGENGYTF	TGCGCCAGCAGCTTGGGGGGACAGGGTGAAAATGGCTACACCTTC
TRBJ2-7	TRBV6-5	.	.	CASSTPGASYEQYF	TGTGCCAGCAGTACCCCAGGGGCCTCCTACGAGCAGTACTTC
TRBJ1-2	TRBV27	.	.	CASSLSLGQGLGGYTF	TGTGCCAGCAGTTTAAGTCTTGGGCAGGGATTAGGTGGCTACACCTTC
TRBJ1-1	TRBV30	.	.	CASRRSGTEAFF	TGTGCCTCGCGGAGATCGGGCACTGAAGCTTTCTTT
TRBJ1-1	TRBV6-5	.	TRBD1	CASIGQGGNTEAFF	TGTGCCAGCATTGGACAGGGGGGCAACACTGAAGCTTTCTTT
TRBJ2-1	TRBV18	.	.	CASSLARPRGTYNEQFF	TGTGCCAGCTCCCTGGCTCGGCCGCGCGGAACTTACAATGAGCAGTTCTTC
TRBJ1-2	TRBV19	.	.	CASSVLDLYGYTF	TGTGCCAGTAGTGTGCTAGACCTTTATGGCTACACCTTC
TRBJ1-2	TRBV19	.	.	CASTFNRVDGYTF	TGTGCCAGTACTTTTAACAGGGTAGATGGCTACACCTTC
TRBJ1-2	TRBV20-1	.	.	CSATQGYGYTF	TGCAGTGCTACCCAGGGCTATGGCTACACCTTC
TRBJ1-1	TRBV5-1	once	TRBD1	CASSLSWDRAAFF	TGCGCCAGCAGCTTGTCTTGGGACAGGGCAGCTTTCTTT
TRBJ2-1	TRBV11-2	.	.	CASSPGGEQFF	TGTGCCAGCAGTCCAGGCGGGGAGCAGTTCTTC
TRBJ2-3	TRBV5-1	.	TRBD1	CATRQGSTDTQYF	TGCGCAACCCGACAGGGTAGCACAGATACGCAGTATTTT
TRBJ2-5	TRBV11-2	.	TRBD2	CASSSLAGDQTQYF	TGTGCCAGCAGCTCATTAGCGGGAGATCAGACCCAGTACTTC
TRBJ2-7	TRBV6-5	.	.	CASLAGNLLYEQYF	TGTGCCAGCTTGGCGGGGAACCTTCTCTACGAGCAGTACTTC
TRBJ2-1	TRBV19	.	TRBD2	CASKVGSGSGDEQFF	TGTGCCAGTAAGGTTGGTAGCGGGAGTGGGGATGAGCAGTTCTTC
TRBJ2-7	TRBV28	.	TRBD2	CANPLALSYEQYF	TGTGCCAACCCACTAGCGTTATCCTACGAGCAGTACTTC
TRBJ2-1	TRBV19	.	.	CASSIREVYNEQFF	TGTGCCAGTAGTATAAGAGAGGTATACAATGAGCAGTTCTTC
TRBJ2-1	TRBV10-1	.	TRBD2	CASTKGDSGSNEQFF	TGCGCCAGCACTAAAGGTGATAGCGGGAGTAATGAGCAGTTCTTC
TRBJ1-1	TRBV3-1/TRBV3-2	.	.	CASSQNWGLNTEAFF	TGTGCCAGCAGCCAGAATTGGGGCCTGAACACTGAAGCTTTCTTT
TRBJ2-5	TRBV18	.	.	CASSPGMPPQETQYF	TGTGCCAGCTCACCAGGCATGCCACCACAAGAGACCCAGTACTTC
TRBJ1-4	TRBV25-1	.	.	CASRDNHEKLFF	TGTGCCAGCAGGGACAACCACGAAAAACTGTTTTTT
TRBJ2-3	TRBV10-3	.	.	CATQQPDRSTDTQYF	TGTGCCACTCAACAACCCGACAGGAGCACAGATACGCAGTATTTT
TRBJ1-1	TRBV30	.	TRBD1	CAWRLKGQLNTEAFF	TGTGCCTGGAGACTGAAGGGACAGCTGAACACTGAAGCTTTCTTT
TRBJ2-5	TRBV7-2	.	.	CASSPMYQETQYF	TGTGCCAGCAGCCCCATGTACCAAGAGACCCAGTACTTC
TRBJ2-5	TRBV6-5	.	.	CASRTTGRGETQYF	TGTGCCAGCAGAACTACAGGGAGAGGCGAGACCCAGTACTTC
TRBJ2-5	TRBV29-1	.	TRBD2	CSVAWEGWETQYF	TGCAGCGTTGCGTGGGAGGGATGGGAGACCCAGTACTTC
TRBJ2-5	TRBV27	.	.	CASSLWGDGETQYF	TGTGCCAGCAGTTTATGGGGGGACGGCGAGACCCAGTACTTC
TRBJ2-3	TRBV10-3	.	TRBD1	CAITGQLSTDTQYF	TGTGCCATCACGGGACAGCTAAGCACAGATACGCAGTATTTT
TRBJ2-7	TRBV5-4	.	TRBD2	CASSPTGLAGDEQYF	TGTGCCAGCAGCCCGACCGGACTAGCGGGAGACGAGCAGTACTTC
TRBJ1-5	TRBV5-4	.	.	CASSLNGQPQHF	TGTGCCAGCAGCTTGAACGGGCAGCCCCAGCATTTT
TRBJ2-7	TRBV19	.	.	CASSIGGSHYEQYF	TGTGCCAGTAGTATTGGCGGGTCACATTACGAGCAGTACTTC
TRBJ1-4	TRBV6-1	.	.	CASSEAGRELFF	TGTGCCAGCAGTGAAGCCGGGAGGGAACTGTTTTTT
TRBJ1-3	TRBV27	once	TRBD1	CASSPGGSGNTIYF	TGTGCCAGCAGTCCAGGGGGCTCTGGAAACACCATATATTTT
TRBJ1-1	TRBV28	.	TRBD1	CASSLQGASGTEAFF	TGTGCCAGCAGCTTGCAGGGGGCTTCGGGCACTGAAGCTTTCTTT
TRBJ1-1	TRBV6-5	.	TRBD1	CASSLTGGGTEAFF	TGTGCCAGCAGCTTGACAGGGGGAGGCACTGAAGCTTTCTTT
TRBJ2-7	TRBV5-1	.	TRBD1	CASSPATGLTYEQYF	TGCGCCAGCAGCCCCGCGACAGGGTTGACCTACGAGCAGTACTTC
TRBJ2-7	TRBV18	.	TRBD1	CASSPGTGETYEQYF	TGTGCCAGCTCACCGGGGACAGGAGAGACCTACGAGCAGTACTTC
TRBJ2-7	TRBV5-1	.	TRBD2	CASSFGLAGGGGGEQYF	TGCGCCAGCAGCTTTGGACTAGCGGGAGGGGGGGGCGGCGAGCAGTACTTC
TRBJ1-2	TRBV4-1	.	TRBD1	CASSQDRGRVYGYTF	TGCGCCAGCAGCCAAGACAGGGGGCGAGTCTATGGCTACACCTTC
TRBJ1-2	TRBV5-1	.	.	CASSPDGQTYGYTF	TGCGCCAGCAGCCCGGACGGACAGACTTATGGCTACACCTTC
TRBJ1-1	TRBV7-9	.	.	CASSSQGSVTEAFF	TGTGCCAGCAGCAGCCAGGGGAGTGTTACTGAAGCTTTCTTT
TRBJ2-3	TRBV5-1	.	.	CASSRGDSTSSTDTQYF	TGCGCCAGCAGCCGAGGGGACTCCACTTCTAGCACAGATACGCAGTATTTT
TRBJ1-5	TRBV28	once	TRBD1	CASSQWTGGFQPQHF	TGTGCCAGCAGTCAGTGGACAGGGGGCTTCCAGCCCCAGCATTTT
TRBJ2-3	TRBV18	.	TRBD2	CASSSKGLALTDTQYF	TGTGCCAGCTCATCAAAGGGACTAGCCCTCACAGATACGCAGTATTTT
TRBJ2-2	TRBV9	.	TRBD2	CASRTLAGNTGELFF	TGTGCCAGCAGAACACTAGCGGGGAACACCGGGGAGCTGTTTTTT
TRBJ2-7	TRBV28	.	TRBD2	CASTRASGMYEQYF	TGTGCCAGCACGAGGGCTAGCGGGATGTACGAGCAGTACTTC